A single sample is the source of the 28 T cell receptor beta chains below, sequenced in a study of cytomegalovirus exposure and HLA in healthy donors. The study ran its PCR with 60 Vbeta and 13 Jbeta primers. Here immunoSEQ multiplex PCR was the method, and the copy in TCRdb shows in-frame clones only, minus some. This sample carries approximately 160,000 clones, approximately 80% of them seen once, and the ten largest clones take just over 4.5%. Sequencing was performed on PBMCs. Source of these receptors: a woman between 45 and 60 years old in good health and CMV-seropositive.

This chain joins TRBV2 and TRBJ2-7; D remains ambiguous. The CDR3 is 13 residues long. Germline V lookup: CDR1 SNHLY, CDR2 FYNNEI. V was shortened by 4 bases and J by 5 bases, with 12 bases between the two germline ends. The CDR3 DNA is TGTGCCAGCAGTGTCCTACGACTCAACGAGCAGTACTTC. Translation: CASSVLRLNEQYF. Supplemented by reference TRBV2 and TRBJ2-7, the full variable domain reads EPEVTQTPSHQVTQMGQEVILRCVPISNHLYFYWYRQILGQKVEFLVSFYNNEISEKSEIFDDQFSVERPDGSNFTLKIRSTKLEDSAMYFCASSVLRLNEQYFGPGTRLTVT.

The V and J genes are TRBV28 and TRBJ2-3, with TRBD2 as a possible D gene (5 bases). The CDR3 loop spans 16 amino acids. Between the trimmed V and J ends, which lost 2 bases and 2 bases, there was a span of 14 bases. The germline gives CDR1 MDHEN, CDR2 SYDVKM. DNA of the CDR3: TGTGCCAGCAGTTTAATTGGAGTCGGGGACACAGATACGCAGTATTTT. Translating gives CASSLIGVGDTDTQYF.

This clone has just one count. The chain carries TRBV21-1 and TRBJ2-7; the table calls TRBD1, which could not be checked here. TRBV21-1 is reported as a pseudogene. This CDR3 spans 8 amino acids. For the CDR3, the DNA is TGTGCCCGCCGGGACAGACCTTTC. This gives the protein CARRDRPF.

Only a few counts were recorded for this clone. V usage is TRBV28 and J usage is TRBJ1-1, with a weak D call TRBD1 (5 bases). CDR3 length equals 16 residues. Trimming removed 1 base at V and 0 bases at J, with 12 bases between. Per germline, CDR1 MDHEN and CDR2 SYDVKM. CDR3 in amino acids: CASSLFTGLMNTEAFF. DNA of the CDR3: TGTGCCAGCAGTTTATTCACAGGTCTAATGAACACTGAAGCTTTCTTT.

The chain recombines TRBV7-8 with TRBJ1-4; tentatively, D is TRBD1 (5 bases). CDR1 is SGHVS and CDR2 is FQNEAQ in the germline V gene. The CDR3 has 13 residues. Deletions cut 6 bases from V and 4 bases from J, with 9 bases between. DNA for the CDR3: TGTGCCAGCAGACCAGGGCTTAATGAAAAACTGTTTTTT. It codes for CASRPGLNEKLFF.

The chain joins TRBV7-2 to TRBJ1-3; 9 bases line up with TRBD1. CDR3 length equals 18 residues. In germline, CDR1 is SGHTA, CDR2 FQGNSA. Trimming at V came to 1 base and at J to 3 bases, leaving 10 bases not matched to a gene. CDR3 in DNA: TGTGCCAGCAGCTTAGAGATGGGACAGGGATTCTATGGAAACACCATATATTTT. It yields the protein CASSLEMGQGFYGNTIYF.

The chain recombines TRBV2 with TRBJ1-4, with 8 bases fitting TRBD1. Germline V CDR1 and CDR2: SNHLY, FYNNEI. Unmatched junction bases numbered 6, after V lost 2 bases and J lost 10 bases. CDR3 size: 14 residues. The CDR3 bases are TGTGCCAGCAGTGAAACCAGGGGGCGCAGAAAACTGTTTTTT. Residues: CASSETRGRRKLFF.

The chain carries TRBV9 and TRBJ2-7; 11 nucleotides align to TRBD2. The CDR3 covers 16 residues. Per germline, CDR1 SGDLS and CDR2 YYNGEE. Trimming at V came to 5 bases and at J to 3 bases, leaving 10 bases not matched to a gene. The CDR3 DNA sequence: TGTGCCAGCAGTGAGGGGCTAGCGGGGGGACTCTACGAGCAGTACTTC. Encoded protein: CASSEGLAGGLYEQYF.

This clone has only a few counts. This chain links TRBV6-4 with TRBJ2-3, with 9 bases matching TRBD1. Germline trimming cut 6 bases from V and 5 bases from J; bases unmatched to any gene: 9. Germline V CDR1 and CDR2: MRHNA, SNTAGT. This CDR3 region has 15 residues. CDR3 nucleotides: TGTGCCAGCAGCCCCCTACAGGGGGCAAAAGATACGCAGTATTTT. This codes for CASSPLQGAKDTQYF.

The chain employs TRBV10-2 and TRBJ1-2, with 8 bases fitting TRBD1. The CDR3 length is 14 residues. CDR1 WSHSY and CDR2 SAAADI come from the germline V gene. Unmatched junction bases numbered 9, after V lost 7 bases and J lost 5 bases. The CDR3 sequence: CASTGTGIVYGYTF. In DNA, the CDR3 is TGCGCCAGCACCGGGACAGGAATTGTGTATGGCTACACCTTC.

The chain links TRBV10-3 to TRBJ2-3; possible D gene TRBD2, 6 bases. With 8 bases removed from V and 7 bases from J, the gap between germline ends came to 16 bases. Germline V gene data show CDR1 as ENHRY and CDR2 as SYGVKD. The CDR3 has 13 amino acids. The CDR3 loop is CAIGGSSTHTQYF. In DNA, the CDR3 is TGTGCCATCGGGGGGAGTAGTACTCATACGCAGTATTTT.

This clone was observed once. This chain connects TRBV28 to TRBJ1-1, with 9 bases identical to TRBD1. Per germline, CDR1 MDHEN and CDR2 SYDVKM. This CDR3 has 15 amino acids. Unmatched junction bases numbered 7, after V lost 3 bases and J lost 5 bases. DNA of the CDR3: TGTGCCAGCAGTTTCCACAGGGGGCAAGGGACTGAAGCTTTCTTT. The encoded protein is CASSFHRGQGTEAFF.

This chain uses TRBV28 with TRBJ2-1, with 13 bases aligning to TRBD2. The CDR3 is 16 amino acids. The ends lost 4 bases at V and 6 bases at J; junction bases unmatched: 6. Looked up from germline, CDR1 is MDHEN and CDR2 is SYDVKM. CDR3 loop: CASSSGGLAGVNEQFF. Here the CDR3 DNA reads TGTGCCAGCAGTTCAGGTGGACTAGCGGGAGTCAATGAGCAGTTCTTC.

This chain links TRBV11-2 with TRBJ2-7; D might be TRBD1 (6 bases). V was pared by 6 bases and J by 1 base, with 16 bases between. The CDR3 has 15 residues. Germline CDR1 SGHAT, CDR2 FQNNGV. The CDR3: CASSPRTENSYEQYF. For the CDR3, the DNA is TGTGCCAGCAGTCCCCGGACAGAAAATTCCTACGAGCAGTACTTC.

The CDR3 nucleotides read TGTGCCAGCAGTCCGGACAGGGCCTCCACTGAAGCTTTCTTT. This encodes CASSPDRASTEAFF. J is TRBJ1-1 and V is TRBV6-4, with 8 bases identical to TRBD1. After removal of 5 bases from V and 4 bases from J, the junction contained 6 bases not matched to a gene. The CDR3 covers 14 residues. Germline-derived CDR1 and CDR2 are MRHNA and SNTAGT.

The chain recombines TRBV2 with TRBJ2-7, with TRBD2 matching 11 bases. Germline lookup yields CDR1 SNHLY and CDR2 FYNNEI. The V gene end was trimmed by 7 bases and the J gene end by 2 bases; junction bases not matched to a gene: 4. The CDR3 sequence is 14 residues long. DNA of the CDR3: TGTGCCAGCAAGGGGACTAGCGGTACCTACGAGCAGTACTTC. Encoded protein: CASKGTSGTYEQYF.

The CDR3 coding sequence is TGTGCCAGCAGCCCCCCCGCCCCCACGGGTGAAAAACTGTTTTTT. Amino acids: CASSPPAPTGEKLFF. This sequence joins TRBV7-2 and TRBJ1-4; D ambiguous. Germline V gene lookup returns CDR1 SGHTA and CDR2 FQGNSA. V shed 5 bases and J shed 7 bases, with 17 bases lying between them. There are 15 residues in the CDR3.

This clone showed up just a few times. The V call is TRBV6-5, the J call TRBJ1-2; D remains unclear. V shed 6 bases and J shed 8 bases, with 10 bases lying between them. Germline CDR1 reads MNHEY; CDR2 reads SVGAGI. The CDR3 is 11 amino acids. CDR3 coding DNA: TGTGCCAGCAGGGCCGCCTTGGGCTACACCTTC. Protein sequence: CASRAALGYTF.

This chain uses TRBV25-1 with TRBJ1-2; D unresolved. V was trimmed by 6 bases and J by 2 bases, leaving 22 bases between them. This CDR3 contains 17 residues. CDR1 MGHDK and CDR2 SYGVNS come from the germline V gene. CDR3 nucleotide sequence: TGTGCCAGCAGCCCACCCGAATGGGAGGGCTGGAACTATGGCTACACCTTC. Translating gives CASSPPEWEGWNYGYTF.

This clone was seen only once. The rearrangement links TRBV1 to TRBJ2-7; TRBD2, the table's D call, was not compared with the DNA. TRBV1 is reported as a pseudogene. This CDR3 comprises 17 residues. The CDR3 DNA reads as TGCACCAGCAGCCACGGTCGTGGAGCGGGAAGCGACTACGAGCAGTACTTC. It is translated as CTSSHGRGAGSDYEQYF.

The rearrangement links TRBV4-1 to TRBJ1-2, with no clear D. Germline V lookup: CDR1 MGHRA, CDR2 YSYEKL. This CDR3 is built from 14 residues. V was cut by 4 bases and J by 1 base, with 10 bases left in between. The CDR3 nucleotides read TGCGCCAGCAGCCCAGATCGGTATAACTATGGCTACACCTTC. It encodes CASSPDRYNYGYTF.

V usage is TRBV21-1 and J usage is TRBJ2-7; the table calls TRBD1, which could not be checked here. TRBV21-1 is flagged as a pseudogene. This CDR3 has 15 residues. CDR3 protein: CASRSRRQGLDEQYF. The CDR3 bases are TGTGCCAGCAGATCTAGGCGGCAGGGGCTCGACGAGCAGTACTTC.

This chain connects TRBV18 to TRBJ2-7; tentatively, D is TRBD1 (6 bases). V was trimmed by 3 bases and J by 0 bases, leaving 9 bases between them. The CDR3 is 14 residues long. Per germline, CDR1 KGHSH and CDR2 LQKENI. CDR3 in DNA: TGTGCCAGCTCACCTCGGACAGTCTCCTACGAGCAGTACTTC. Translating it yields CASSPRTVSYEQYF.

V gene TRBV5-1 combines with J gene TRBJ2-2; TRBD2 agrees at 10 bases. CDR3 size: 17 residues. The V segment lost 0 bases and the J segment 5 bases; nucleotides outside the gene matches: 7. Germline V lookup: CDR1 SGHRS, CDR2 YFSETQ. The CDR3 nucleotides read TGCGCCAGCAGCTTGGAATTCAAGACTAGCGGGACCGGGGAGCTGTTTTTT. Encoded protein: CASSLEFKTSGTGELFF.

The J gene is TRBJ2-1, the V gene TRBV7-3; the D is unclear. Trimming cost V 5 bases and J 5 bases, with 7 bases left between them. The CDR3 length is 12 residues. From germline, CDR1 is SGHTA and CDR2 FQGTGA. CDR3 nucleotide sequence: TGTGCCAGCAGCCTACTCCACAATGAGCAGTTCTTC. Protein sequence: CASSLLHNEQFF.

This clone was seen only a few times. The genes are TRBV2 and TRBJ2-7; 8 positions agree with TRBD2. CDR3 length: 14 residues. Germline values: CDR1 SNHLY, CDR2 FYNNEI. Trimming removed 7 bases from V and 3 bases from J; junction bases left unmatched: 8. The CDR3 nucleotides read TGTGCCAGCATGAGGCTAGCGGGTTACTACGAGCAGTACTTC. Its translation is CASMRLAGYYEQYF.

This clone was recorded a few times. The chain has TRBV7-3 and TRBJ1-1; 7 nucleotides line up with TRBD1. Germline V CDR1 and CDR2: SGHTA, FQGTGA. V trimming: 8 bases; J trimming: 7 bases; junction bases outside the gene matches: 7. CDR3 length equals 12 residues. CDR3 sequence reads: CASFHWDSEAFF. The DNA of the CDR3 is TGTGCCAGCTTCCATTGGGACAGTGAAGCTTTCTTT.

This clone was seen more than once but under ten times. This rearrangement joins TRBV28 to TRBJ2-2; 8 bases are a match to TRBD2. The V and J ends lost 3 bases and 3 bases, in that order; junction bases with no gene match: 9. The length of the CDR3 is 17 residues. Germline V CDR1 and CDR2: MDHEN, SYDVKM. The chain's CDR3 is CASSFRERERDTGELFF. The CDR3 coding sequence is TGTGCCAGCAGTTTTAGGGAGCGGGAGAGGGACACCGGGGAGCTGTTTTTT.